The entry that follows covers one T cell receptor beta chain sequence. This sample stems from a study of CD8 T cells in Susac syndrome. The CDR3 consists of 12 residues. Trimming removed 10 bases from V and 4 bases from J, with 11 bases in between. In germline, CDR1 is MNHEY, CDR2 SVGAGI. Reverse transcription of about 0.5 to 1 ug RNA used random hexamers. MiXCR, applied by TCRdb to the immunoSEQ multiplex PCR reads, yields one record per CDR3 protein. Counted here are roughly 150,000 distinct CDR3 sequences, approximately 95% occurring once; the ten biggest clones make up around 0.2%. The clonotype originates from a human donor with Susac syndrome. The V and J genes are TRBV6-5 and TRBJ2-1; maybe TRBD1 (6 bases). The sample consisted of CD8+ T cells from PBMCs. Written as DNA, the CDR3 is TGTGCCACCAGGGGCATTTACAATGAGCAGTTCTTC. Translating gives CATRGIYNEQFF.